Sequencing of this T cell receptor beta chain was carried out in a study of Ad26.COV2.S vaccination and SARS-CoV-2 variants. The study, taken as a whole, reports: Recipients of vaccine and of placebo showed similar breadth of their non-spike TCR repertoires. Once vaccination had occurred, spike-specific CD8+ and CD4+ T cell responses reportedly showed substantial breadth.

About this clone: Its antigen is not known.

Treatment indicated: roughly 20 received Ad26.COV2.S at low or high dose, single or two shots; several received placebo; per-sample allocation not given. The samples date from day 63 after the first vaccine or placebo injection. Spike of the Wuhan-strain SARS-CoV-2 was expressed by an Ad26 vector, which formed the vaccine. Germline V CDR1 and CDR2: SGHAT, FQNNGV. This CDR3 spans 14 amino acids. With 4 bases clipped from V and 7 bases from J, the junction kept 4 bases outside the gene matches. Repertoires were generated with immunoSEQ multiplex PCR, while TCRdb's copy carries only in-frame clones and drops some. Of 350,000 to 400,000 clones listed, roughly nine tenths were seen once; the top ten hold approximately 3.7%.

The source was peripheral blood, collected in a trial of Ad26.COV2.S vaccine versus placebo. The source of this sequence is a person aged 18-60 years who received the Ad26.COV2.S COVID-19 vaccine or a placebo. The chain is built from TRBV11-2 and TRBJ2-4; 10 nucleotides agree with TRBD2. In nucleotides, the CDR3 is TGTGCCAGCAGCTCGCAGCGGGGGGGCAACATTCAGTACTTC. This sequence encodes CASSSQRGGNIQYF.